Listed below are T cell receptor beta chains from one sample, sequenced in a study of identical twins. Via MiXCR, TCRdb re-called the 5' RACE reads, giving one row per CDR3 protein. Among roughly 720,000 distinct CDR3 sequences listed, roughly 18% were seen once. These data also featured in a second study, about T cells expressing NK-cell markers.

The specimen was PBMCs. These receptors came from a woman between 18 and 29 years old in good health. Each CDR3 is given with its conserved first and last residue. Fields, in order: V gene, J gene, clone size, D gene, CDR3 DNA, CDR3 protein. The D gene is left open where the match is weak. Rows may omit the clone size; those that give it use once, few, many or a size class.

>TRBV4-1|TRBJ2-1|once|-
TGCGCCAGCAGCCAAGAAGGTAGACTATCCTTATTTGAGCAGTTCTTC
CASSQEGRLSLFEQFF
>TRBV7-9|TRBJ2-7|-|-
TGTGCCAGCAGCGGCAGGGGAAAATACGAGCAGTACTTC
CASSGRGKYEQYF
>TRBV12-3/TRBV12-4|TRBJ1-2|few|-
TGTGCCAGCAGTTTAGGGACGGCGGTCGCCTATGGCTACACCTTC
CASSLGTAVAYGYTF
>TRBV20-1|TRBJ1-4|-|TRBD1
TGCAGTGCTAGATCTGACACGGGACAGGGGGGAAAACTGTTTTTT
CSARSDTGQGGKLFF
>TRBV5-1|TRBJ1-1|few|-
TGCGCCAGCAGCTCATCCCGGGGTGGCACTGAAGCTTTCTTT
CASSSSRGGTEAFF
>TRBV6-2/TRBV6-3|TRBJ2-7|many|-
TGTGCCAGCAGATTGACAGATTACACCTACGAGCAGTACTTC
CASRLTDYTYEQYF
>TRBV27|TRBJ2-5|few|TRBD2
TGTGCCAGCAGTTTTCCGGGGAGGGCAGAGACCCAGTACTTC
CASSFPGRAETQYF
>TRBV7-2|TRBJ1-2|-|-
TGTGCCAGCAGCCCAGAGCGGCCCGTATGGGGCTACACCTTC
CASSPERPVWGYTF
>TRBV9|TRBJ2-3|-|-
TGTGCCAGCAGCGTAGAGGGACCTCGCACAGATACGCAGTATTTT
CASSVEGPRTDTQYF
>TRBV10-1|TRBJ2-3|few|-
TGCGCCAGCAGTGAGCGGGTCCCAGATACGCAGTATTTT
CASSERVPDTQYF